The rows below give T cell receptor beta chains drawn from one sample of a study of response to subunit inactivated influenza vaccine. One entry per CDR3 protein, called by TCRdb with MiXCR from the RT-PCR reads. The data show 500,000 to 600,000 distinct CDR3 sequences, approximately 10% seen once. The sequencing here drew on PBMCs from blood, taken on the day of vaccination. The origin of the receptors is a man aged 50 or older who received an inactivated influenza vaccine. The CDR3 runs from the conserved cysteine through the conserved F or W. The order of the fields is V gene, D gene, clone size, J gene, CDR3 protein, CDR3 DNA. D genes are given only for firm matches. Size is omitted from some rows. Given values are once, few, many or a class for expanded clones.

TRBV29-1,TRBD2,few,TRBJ2-1,CSGTGGHSYNEQFF,TGCAGCGGGACGGGGGGGCACTCCTACAATGAGCAGTTCTTC
TRBV7-9,NA,NA,TRBJ2-2,CAVTQRLNTGELFF,TGTGCCGTCACCCAGCGTCTGAACACCGGGGAGCTGTTTTTT
TRBV15,NA,NA,TRBJ1-4,CATSAGGLGEKLFF,TGTGCCACCAGCGCCGGGGGGTTGGGCGAAAAACTGTTTTTT
TRBV5-1,TRBD2,few,TRBJ2-3,CASSFGGRAGTDTQYF,TGCGCCAGCAGCTTTGGCGGGAGGGCCGGCACAGATACGCAGTATTTT
TRBV11-2,NA,many,TRBJ2-3,CASSHKGPLETDTQYF,TGTGCCAGCAGCCACAAGGGACCTTTAGAGACAGATACGCAGTATTTT
TRBV29-1,TRBD2,few,TRBJ2-3,CSVVTGGRTDTQYF,TGCAGCGTGGTAACGGGAGGACGCACAGATACGCAGTATTTT
TRBV12-3/TRBV12-4,TRBD1,NA,TRBJ1-5,CASSTAKQGAQHF,TGTGCCAGCAGCACAGCGAAACAGGGGGCTCAGCATTTT
TRBV13,TRBD1,NA,TRBJ1-1,CASSPEGTGNTEAFF,TGTGCCAGCAGCCCAGAGGGGACAGGGAACACTGAAGCTTTCTTT
TRBV12-3/TRBV12-4,NA,many,TRBJ1-6,CASSFPHSPLHF,TGTGCCAGCAGTTTCCCCCATTCACCCCTCCACTTT
TRBV7-2,NA,few,TRBJ2-5,CASSLVVGGQETQYF,TGTGCCAGCAGCTTAGTCGTAGGGGGCCAAGAGACCCAGTACTTC
TRBV5-1,TRBD2,few,TRBJ2-7,CASNQNLAGGSYEQYF,TGCGCCAGCAACCAAAATCTAGCGGGGGGCTCCTACGAGCAGTACTTC
TRBV24-1,TRBD2,few,TRBJ2-3,CATSEHRLASDTQYF,TGTGCCACCAGTGAGCATCGACTAGCGTCAGATACGCAGTATTTT
TRBV15,TRBD1,few,TRBJ2-7,CATSRDQGATYEQYF,TGTGCCACCAGCAGAGATCAGGGGGCCACCTACGAGCAGTACTTC
TRBV3-1,TRBD2,few,TRBJ2-6,CASSPLHSGGKSGANVLTF,TGTGCCAGCAGCCCCCTTCATAGCGGGGGGAAATCTGGGGCCAACGTCCTGACTTTC
TRBV3-1,NA,NA,TRBJ2-7,CASSQGKRTKRNEQYF,TGTGCCAGCAGCCAAGGGAAAAGGACGAAGAGGAACGAGCAGTACTTC
TRBV4-2,NA,few,TRBJ2-4,CASSQTGDIQYF,TGTGCCAGCAGCCAAACCGGGGACATTCAGTACTTC
TRBV6-2/TRBV6-3,TRBD1,NA,TRBJ2-7,CASSYPPGQGNSWQYF,TGTGCCAGCAGTTACCCTCCGGGACAGGGGAATTCTTGGCAGTACTTC
TRBV30,NA,NA,TRBJ1-2,CAWSVSRGGGYTF,TGTGCCTGGAGTGTATCCCGAGGGGGTGGCTACACCTTC
TRBV5-1,TRBD2,once,TRBJ2-5,CASSENQAGGQETQYF,TGCGCCAGCAGCGAAAATCAAGCGGGAGGGCAGGAGACCCAGTACTTC
TRBV3-1,TRBD1,NA,TRBJ2-7,CASSQETGTSYEQYF,TGTGCCAGCAGCCAAGAGACAGGGACCTCCTACGAGCAGTACTTC
TRBV2,NA,many,TRBJ2-5,CASSERQETQYF,TGTGCCAGCAGTGAGCGCCAAGAGACCCAGTACTTC
TRBV7-2,TRBD2,few,TRBJ2-1,CASSSPGLAVAHEQFF,TGTGCCAGCAGCTCCCCGGGACTAGCTGTGGCGCATGAGCAGTTCTTC
TRBV7-9,NA,NA,TRBJ2-7,CASSPAVKQYF,TGTGCCAGCAGCCCCGCGGTCAAGCAGTACTTC
TRBV4-2,NA,NA,TRBJ2-1,CASSQGSSGGFEQFF,TGTGCCAGCAGCCAAGGTTCGTCGGGCGGGTTTGAGCAGTTCTTC
TRBV5-1,NA,few,TRBJ2-3,CASSLAPVHSGGDTQYF,TGCGCCAGCAGCTTAGCCCCCGTCCACTCTGGGGGAGATACGCAGTATTTT
TRBV4-1,NA,NA,TRBJ1-5,CASSRGLTDQPQHF,TGCGCCAGCAGCCGTGGACTCACCGATCAGCCCCAGCATTTT
TRBV20-1,TRBD2,NA,TRBJ2-5,CSANGLAGRQQTQYF,TGCAGTGCTAACGGACTAGCGGGGAGGCAACAGACCCAGTACTTC
TRBV20-1,TRBD1,NA,TRBJ2-7,CSSIRDRTYEQYF,TGCAGTTCCATCCGGGACAGAACCTACGAGCAGTACTTC
TRBV9,TRBD2,few,TRBJ2-2,CASSLSTSGSTGELFF,TGTGCCAGCAGCCTCTCGACTAGCGGGAGCACCGGGGAGCTGTTTTTT
TRBV6-1,TRBD1,few,TRBJ2-4,CASSPGQEKNIQYF,TGTGCCAGCAGTCCCGGACAGGAGAAAAACATTCAGTACTTC
TRBV6-4,NA,NA,TRBJ2-3,CASSDPGTSTDTQYF,TGTGCCAGCAGTGACCCGGGGACTAGCACAGATACGCAGTATTTT
TRBV12-3/TRBV12-4,TRBD2,many,TRBJ2-1,CASRRTSGANNEQFF,TGTGCCAGCAGGCGGACTAGCGGGGCGAACAATGAGCAGTTCTTC
TRBV18,NA,few,TRBJ2-2,CASSPLQGRNTGELFF,TGTGCCAGCTCACCGCTCCAGGGGAGGAACACCGGGGAGCTGTTTTTT
TRBV5-1,NA,few,TRBJ2-2,CASSPGALNTGELFF,TGCGCCAGCAGTCCGGGGGCCCTGAACACCGGGGAGCTGTTTTTT
TRBV7-2,NA,few,TRBJ1-5,CASSLAGLPQPQHF,TGTGCCAGCAGCTTAGCGGGGTTGCCTCAGCCCCAGCATTTT
TRBV20-1,NA,NA,TRBJ1-4,CSARPADGHGGEKLFF,TGCAGTGCTAGACCCGCGGACGGCCACGGAGGAGAAAAACTGTTTTTT
TRBV11-2,TRBD1,once,TRBJ2-6,CASTTLRTGAFLTGANVLTF,TGTGCCAGCACCACTCTGCGGACAGGGGCATTTCTAACTGGGGCCAACGTCCTGACTTTC
TRBV6-4,TRBD2,few,TRBJ2-1,CASSPGLARSSYNEQFF,TGTGCCAGCAGCCCGGGACTAGCGAGGAGCTCCTACAATGAGCAGTTCTTC
TRBV5-1,NA,NA,TRBJ1-1,CASSWGPGAEAFF,TGCGCCAGCAGCTGGGGGCCCGGGGCTGAAGCTTTCTTT
TRBV6-5,NA,NA,TRBJ2-3,CASSYVGHPTDTQYF,TGTGCCAGCAGTTACGTGGGGCATCCCACAGATACGCAGTATTTT
TRBV3-1,NA,NA,TRBJ1-4,CASSSGTAGGKLFF,TGTGCCAGCAGCTCTGGGACGGCCGGAGGGAAACTGTTTTTT
TRBV7-9,NA,NA,TRBJ2-3,CASSLVRLLGDTQYF,TGTGCCAGCAGCTTAGTTCGTCTGCTTGGAGATACGCAGTATTTT
TRBV20-1,NA,NA,TRBJ2-7,CSATQFSSYEQYF,TGCAGTGCTACACAATTCAGCTCCTACGAGCAGTACTTC
TRBV5-1,TRBD1,NA,TRBJ2-3,CASSSDRGMDTQYF,TGCGCCAGCAGCTCGGACAGGGGGATGGATACGCAGTATTTT
TRBV29-1,NA,NA,TRBJ2-5,CSAETSDRYPRETQYF,TGCAGCGCTGAAACCTCAGACAGGTACCCAAGAGAGACCCAGTACTTC
TRBV5-1,NA,NA,TRBJ2-7,CASSKGQTSSYEQYF,TGCGCCAGCAGTAAAGGACAGACGAGCTCCTACGAGCAGTACTTC